This entry features one TCR beta chain sequence. Its specific antigen is unknown. Base qualities are not provided; no much larger clone lies one nucleotide away. V and J lose 7 bases and 10 bases, and a span of 8 bases separates them. The CDR3, cysteine through phenylalanine, is 11 amino acids long. The kept DNA is CDR3 alone, 33 bases in frame from the first base. The sample's time point label is to be understood as: baseline before first vaccination. The treatment or condition label, as the study defines it: meningococcal conjugate vaccine given as trial control. Vaccinee samples were obtained from the UK trials COV001 and COV002, which included a single-blind randomized controlled phase 2/3 trial of AZD1222 (ChAdOx1 nCoV-19) in healthy adults. For TCRbeta chain sequencing, PBMC samples from trial participants were taken at day 0 and at day 28 after the second dose. These data originate in a study of T cell responses to AZD1222 COVID-19 vaccine (dated by TCRdb to the early 2020s). About the study as a whole: A total of 230 to 250 trial participants underwent TCR sequencing, of whom 207 received two doses of AZD1222 and about 25 received two doses of the MenACWY control vaccine. Trial participants were enrolled by age into 18-55, 56-69 and 70-plus year subgroups, with approximately 160, 26 and 62 TCR-sequenced participants respectively.

The paper's findings and limits, for the study overall: Because no day 14 peak-response samples were available, the repertoires could be characterized only after the peak T cell response. Most participants were white British and females outnumbered males, and the authors suggested that clonal diversity may have been underestimated. The 56-69-year group was small, and its depth increase did not reach significance, likely because of low power. Spike-specific TCR breadth and depth rose significantly after two AZD1222 doses compared with day 0 and with MenACWY recipients. Conclusions about previously exposed vaccinees were limited because only six AZD1222 recipients were SARS-CoV-2 seropositive at baseline. Epitopes outside the regions mutated in the B.1.351 and B.1.1.7 variants were reportedly recognized by nearly half of the unique spike-specific TCRs. The whole spike protein was spanned by vaccine-associated CD4 TCRs, and dominant responses were seen in regions 160-218 and 743-854.

The CDR3 regions of human TCRbeta chains were analyzed by immunosequencing. As for the authors' bioinformatics: TCRs in the repertoires were matched against a reference library of SARS-CoV-2-specific TCRs that had been generated with the MIRA antigen-specificity platform. Breadth was defined as the fraction of unique TCRs that were SARS-CoV-2-associated. Depth was defined as the fraction of total T cells that were SARS-CoV-2-associated. Using the MIRA data, each spike-specific TCR was mapped to the spike region that the TCR reacts to and placed in a CD4 or CD8 class. Log10-transformed breadth and depth values were compared by one-way ANOVA with Sidak's multiple comparisons tests. TCRdb carries this immuneACCESS record with in-frame sequences only. Its versions omit some clonotypes, under half of them owing to an unresolved V gene in the studies checked, with the rest unexplained. V, J and clone size are taken as reported in that table, and D and trimming were inferred from the DNA itself. The sample table holds about 160,000 clones, of which about 90% were seen once. The ten largest clones add up to roughly 4.3% of the sample.

The clonotype comes from an adult in good health. The V and J genes are TRBV12-3 or TRBV12-4 and TRBJ1-6, with no reliable assignment of the D segment. The specimen was peripheral blood, collected on day 0 of MenACWY control vaccination. At the DNA level, the sequence is TGTGCCAGCACGAGAAACTCACCCCTCCACTTT. The encoded protein is CASTRNSPLHF.